Given below is one T cell receptor beta chain in context. The antigen remains undetermined. This record belongs to a study of cytomegalovirus exposure and HLA in healthy donors. Whole-study findings and limits: A list of about 180 TCR beta chains associated with cytomegalovirus was given.

PCR used 60 Vbeta primers and 13 Jbeta primers. Methods used by the authors: There were around 78 million unique TCR beta chains by a later count, and approximately 11 million of them were shared. Sequencing used immunoSEQ multiplex PCR; TCRdb keeps in-frame clones, though not all of them. That table supplies the V and J calls and clone size; D and trimming were determined from the DNA. Found here are about 120,000 clones, approximately 80% of them singletons; the top ten hold about 4.5%. CDR3 length: 13 amino acids. CDR1 and CDR2 from the germline V gene are SQVTM and ANQGSEA. V lost 3 bases and J 0 bases, leaving 8 bases between the germline ends.

Material: PBMCs. The chain combines TRBV29-1 with TRBJ1-2, with D maybe TRBD1 (5 bases). The clonotype comes from a man aged 25 to 40 in good health and CMV-seropositive. The CDR3 nucleotides read TGCAGCGTTGAGGGGACTCCTAACTATGGCTACACCTTC. The encoded protein is CSVEGTPNYGYTF.